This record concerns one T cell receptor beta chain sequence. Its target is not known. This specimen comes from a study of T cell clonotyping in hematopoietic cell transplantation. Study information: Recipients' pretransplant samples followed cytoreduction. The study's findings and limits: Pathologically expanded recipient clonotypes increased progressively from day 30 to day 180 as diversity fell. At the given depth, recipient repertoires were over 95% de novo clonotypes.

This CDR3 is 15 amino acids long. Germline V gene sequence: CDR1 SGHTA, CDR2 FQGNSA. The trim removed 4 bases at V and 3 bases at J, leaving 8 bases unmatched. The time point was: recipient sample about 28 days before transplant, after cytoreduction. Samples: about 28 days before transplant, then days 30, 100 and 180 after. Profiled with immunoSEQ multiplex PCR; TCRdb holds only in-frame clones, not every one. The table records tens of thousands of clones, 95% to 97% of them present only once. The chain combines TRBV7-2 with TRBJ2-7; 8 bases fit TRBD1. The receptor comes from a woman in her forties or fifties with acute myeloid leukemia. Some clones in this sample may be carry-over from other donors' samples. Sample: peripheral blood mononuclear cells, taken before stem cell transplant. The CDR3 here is CASSYPTGEGYEQYF. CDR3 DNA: TGTGCCAGCAGCTACCCGACAGGGGAAGGCTACGAGCAGTACTTC. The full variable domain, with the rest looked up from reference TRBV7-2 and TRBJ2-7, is GAGVSQSPSNKVTEKGKDVELRCDPISGHTALYWYRQSLGQGLEFLIYFQGNSAPDKSGLPSDRFSAERTGGSVSTLTIQRTQQEDSAVYLCASSYPTGEGYEQYFGPGTRLTVT.